The 21 T cell receptor beta chains listed next were all sequenced from one sample in a study of post-analysis software for immune sequencing data. These receptors are not linked to any known antigen. Regarding the study as a whole: TRBV5-6, TRBV5-1 and TRBV20-1 belonged to a set of about 5 TRBV segments that were more frequent in patients than controls.

The TCR beta cDNA libraries carried unique molecular identifiers. TCRdb reanalysed the PCR reads using MiXCR and keeps one entry per CDR3 protein. The table has about 200,000 distinct CDR3 sequences, approximately 30% seen once. Sequencing used blood. The source of these receptors is a girl aged 2 to 17 with multiple sclerosis.

This chain links TRBV28 with TRBJ2-7, with D uncertain. In germline, CDR1 is MDHEN, CDR2 SYDVKM. Between the trimmed V and J ends, which lost 1 base and 4 bases, there was a span of 11 bases. The CDR3 is made up of 14 amino acids. The CDR3 bases are TGTGCCAGCAGTTTATCTCCCCCCTTGTACGAGCAGTACTTC. Translating it yields CASSLSPPLYEQYF. The full variable domain, completed using reference TRBV28 and TRBJ2-7, is DVKVTQSSRYLVKRTGEKVFLECVQDMDHENMFWYRQDPGLGLRLIYFSYDVKMKEKGDIPEGYSVSREKKERFSLILESASTNQTSMYLCASSLSPPLYEQYFGPGTRLTVT.

This clonotype was counted between two and nine times. The rearrangement joins TRBV6-5 to TRBJ1-5; D is undetermined. The V gene lost 3 bases and the J gene lost 0 bases, with 15 bases spanning the gap. This CDR3 region has 17 residues. CDR1 is MNHEY and CDR2 is SVGAGI in the germline V gene. The CDR3 here is CASSYVQKDYSNQPQHF. The CDR3 DNA sequence: TGTGCCAGCAGTTATGTACAGAAAGATTATAGCAATCAGCCCCAGCATTTT.

For this clonotype: A single base separates this from a much larger clone, so it may be a read error. V and J are TRBV29-1 and TRBJ1-1; D unresolved. The CDR3 contains 11 residues. The germline V gene has CDR1 SQVTM and CDR2 ANQGSEA. The CDR3 DNA reads TGCGGCGTTGGTTGGGACACTGAAGCTTTCTTT. Residues: CGVGWDTEAFF.

This clonotype was detected ten times or more. This chain uses TRBV20-1 with TRBJ2-6; D unresolved. The CDR3 consists of 16 residues. The germline V and J ends were trimmed by 0 bases and 1 base, with 10 bases remaining between them. Germline V CDR1 and CDR2: DFQATT, SNEGSKA (reference sequence). This chain's CDR3 is CSARETRSSGANVLTF. As DNA, the CDR3 is TGCAGTGCTAGAGAGACCCGGTCGTCTGGGGCCAACGTCCTGACTTTC.

This clonotype was found a few times. The chain carries TRBV19 and TRBJ2-3; possibly TRBD1 or TRBD2 for D (5 bases each). V was pared by 8 bases and J by 5 bases, with 23 bases between. The V gene's germline CDR1 is LNHDA and CDR2 SQIVND (reference sequence). CDR3 size: 16 residues. The CDR3 is CASAPRAGDAGDTQYF. The CDR3 bases are TGTGCCAGTGCCCCCAGGGCGGGTGACGCCGGAGATACGCAGTATTTT.

The table lists this clonotype with many counts. The chain couples TRBV5-1 to TRBJ2-7; D possibly corresponds to TRBD1 (6 bases). Trimming removed 3 bases from V and 6 bases from J, with 13 bases in between. The CDR3 spans 13 residues. Germline CDR1 and CDR2: SGHRS and YFSETQ. The CDR3 region has the DNA TGCGCCAGCAGCTCCCAGGACAGCAGCGAGCAGTACTTC. Translated, it gives CASSSQDSSEQYF.

This clonotype appeared many times. This sequence joins TRBV2 and TRBJ2-4, with D possibly TRBD2 on 5 matching bases. CDR1 is SNHLY and CDR2 is FYNNEI in the germline V gene. CDR3 length: 14 residues. Trimming cost V 0 bases and J 4 bases, with 7 bases left between them. This CDR3 is CASSEAGSKNIQYF. CDR3 sequence (DNA): TGTGCCAGCAGTGAAGCAGGGAGTAAAAACATTCAGTACTTC.

This clonotype was seen at least ten times. The chain combines TRBV12-3 or TRBV12-4 with TRBJ1-6; tentative D call: TRBD1 (5 bases). The V gene lost 7 bases and the J gene lost 10 bases, with 17 bases spanning the gap. There are 14 residues in the CDR3. Written as DNA, the CDR3 is TGTGCCAGCACCCTAGATAGGGGTTGGTCACCCCTCCACTTT. Translated: CASTLDRGWSPLHF.

The V call is TRBV12-5, the J call TRBJ1-2, with D possibly being TRBD1 (5 bases). V was clipped by 6 bases and J by 8 bases, with 16 bases between them. The CDR3 contains 13 residues. Per the germline V gene, CDR1 is LGHNT and CDR2 is FRNRAP. This CDR3 is CASGQWGGTGYTF. In DNA, the CDR3 is TGTGCTAGTGGGCAATGGGGAGGGACCGGCTACACCTTC. Supplemented by reference TRBV12-5 and TRBJ1-2, the full variable domain reads DARVTQTPRHKVTEMGQEVTMRCQPILGHNTVFWYRQTMMQGLELLAYFRNRAPLDDSGMPKDRFSAEMPDATLATLKIQPSEPRDSAVYFCASGQWGGTGYTFGSGTRLTVV.

The rearrangement links TRBV2 to TRBJ2-2, with 8 bases aligning to TRBD2. Germline V gene lookup returns CDR1 SNHLY and CDR2 FYNNEI. The CDR3 consists of 14 residues. V shed 7 bases and J 4 bases; nucleotides not matched to a gene: 5. The CDR3 sequence: CASTRTSGTGELFF. Written as DNA, the CDR3 is TGTGCCAGCACCAGAACTAGCGGCACCGGGGAGCTGTTTTTT.

This clonotype has at least ten counts. The gene calls are TRBV4-1 and TRBJ2-7, with D tentatively TRBD1 (6 bases). Germline CDR1 MGHRA, CDR2 YSYEKL. The V end was cut by 4 bases, the J end by 2 bases, with 15 bases between. The CDR3 sequence is 15 residues long. CDR3 coding DNA: TGCGCCAGCAGCCCCCAGGGGCGCCCGACCTACGAGCAGTACTTC. It is translated as CASSPQGRPTYEQYF.

This clonotype was seen only a few times. V and J are TRBV9 and TRBJ1-1; no clear D. The CDR3 is made up of 13 amino acids. Germline CDR1 SGDLS, CDR2 YYNGEE. The ends were cut back, 1 base at V and 1 base at J, with 5 bases in the middle. The CDR3 region is CASSVRGNTEAFF. The CDR3 nucleotides are TGTGCCAGCAGCGTACGGGGGAACACTGAAGCTTTCTTT.

There are many counts of this clonotype. The chain employs TRBV11-2 and TRBJ2-5; D is ambiguous. This CDR3 contains 13 residues. The germline V gene encodes CDR1 SGHAT and CDR2 FQNNGV. Trimming pared 3 bases from V and 5 bases from J, leaving 10 bases between. CDR3 DNA sequence: TGTGCCAGCAGCTTGTCCACCAGGGAGACCCAGTACTTC. Translating gives CASSLSTRETQYF. The variable domain in full, with the rest retrieved from reference TRBV11-2 and TRBJ2-5, is EAGVAQSPRYKIIEKRQSVAFWCNPISGHATLYWYQQILGQGPKLLIQFQNNGVVDDSQLPKDRFSAERLKGVDSTLKIQPAKLEDSAVYLCASSLSTRETQYFGPGTRLLVL.

Only a few counts were recorded for this clonotype. The chain is built from TRBV7-9 and TRBJ1-5; D is unclear. Deletions cut 2 bases from V and 5 bases from J, with 4 bases between. The CDR3 covers 12 residues. Germline-derived CDR1 and CDR2 are SEHNR and FQNEAQ (reference sequence). CDR3 residues: CASSLPDQPQHF. CDR3 nucleotide sequence: TGTGCCAGCAGCTTACCGGATCAGCCCCAGCATTTT.

The V call is TRBV28, the J call TRBJ1-2; D is unclear. Germline V gene lookup returns CDR1 MDHEN and CDR2 SYDVKM. The CDR3 length is 13 residues. Trimming removed 7 bases from V and 4 bases from J, with 13 bases in between. The CDR3 DNA reads as TGTGCCAGCACCCTGGTAGACACCTATGGCTACACCTTC. Translating it yields CASTLVDTYGYTF.

This clonotype appeared many times. V is TRBV29-1 and J is TRBJ1-2, with D unresolved. CDR1 is SQVTM and CDR2 is ANQGSEA in the germline V gene. The CDR3 totals 12 residues. V was shortened by 4 bases and J by 2 bases, with 8 bases between the two germline ends. CDR3 amino acids: CSVGSGNYGYTF. CDR3 nucleotide sequence: TGCAGCGTTGGTTCCGGAAACTATGGCTACACCTTC.

This clonotype was found many times. The V call is TRBV11-2, the J call TRBJ2-5, with TRBD2 matching 9 bases. With 0 bases clipped from V and 4 bases from J, the junction kept 6 bases outside the gene matches. CDR1 is SGHAT, CDR2 FQNNGV, per germline. The CDR3 covers 16 residues. As DNA, the CDR3 is TGTGCCAGCAGCTTAGATGCCGGGACTAGCAGAGAGACCCAGTACTTC. Translated: CASSLDAGTSRETQYF.

Details on this clonotype: Possible read error: a much larger clone is one base away. The chain recombines TRBV4-2 with TRBJ1-5; D not certain. CDR1 and CDR2 from the germline V gene are LGHNA and YNFKEQ. The CDR3 extends over 15 amino acids. V lost 0 bases and J lost 9, with 15 bases in between. CDR3 residues: CASSQDHFAGRPQHF. The DNA for the CDR3 is TGTGCCAGCAGCCAAGATCATTTCGCCGGTCGGCCCCAGCATTTT.

V gene TRBV28 combines with J gene TRBJ2-1; 11 bases are a match to TRBD1. The CDR3 loop spans 15 amino acids. Germline values: CDR1 MDHEN, CDR2 SYDVKM. J was trimmed by 8 bases and V by 3 bases; bases with no gene match: 6. CDR3 bases: TGTGCCAGCAGTTTCCGAGGACAGGGGGCGGATGAGCAGTTCTTC. Amino acid sequence: CASSFRGQGADEQFF.

For this clonotype: With a much larger clone just one base away, this may be a read error. The chain couples TRBV14 to TRBJ2-1; the D gene could be TRBD1 or TRBD2 (5 bases each). CDR1 is SGHDN and CDR2 is FVKESK in the germline V gene. This CDR3 region has 13 residues. CDR3 sequence reads: CAGSQELRGEQFF. CDR3 DNA: TGTGCCGGCAGCCAAGAGTTGAGGGGTGAGCAGTTCTTC.

This clonotype was seen at least ten times. The chain links TRBV11-2 to TRBJ2-4, with 10 bases lining up with TRBD2. V was pared by 4 bases and J by 10 bases, with 4 bases of the junction left unmatched. The CDR3 is made up of 13 amino acids. CDR1 and CDR2 (germline): SGHAT, FQNNGV. Written as DNA, the CDR3 is TGTGCCAGCAGCTCCATAGCGGGAGGTATTCAGTACTTC. It is translated as CASSSIAGGIQYF.